This is a list of T cell receptor beta chains from one sample in a study of T cell responses to AZD1222 COVID-19 vaccine. Generated by immunoSEQ multiplex PCR, the TCRdb table keeps only in-frame clones and is missing some. The sample consists of 83,000 or so clones, more than 85% of them appearing once. The sequences come from peripheral blood, collected 28 days after the second AZD1222 dose. The receptors were sampled from an adult who received the AZD1222 COVID-19 vaccine. The conserved cysteine and the conserved F or W are not part of the CDR3 here. Each record gives: CDR3 protein, V gene.

ASSEGASGTDTQY TRBV6-4
ASSPEGASSYEQY TRBV5-4
ASSLSVSYGYT TRBV28
ASSVDLAGRTDTQY TRBV9
ASSPRTVRSSYNEQF TRBV5-8
ASSSQGGGAGYYGYT TRBV9
ASTPGLSNQPQH TRBV6-5
ATSETGFRYGYT TRBV24-1
ASSLSAGTGGYNEQF TRBV7-6
ASSRKPLQVHEQY TRBV27
ASSLAWGGRNTDTQY TRBV5-1
AKGEGAPLYGYT TRBV6-5
ASSRDRGQETQY TRBV11-2
ASSVEGAIIDEQY TRBV9
ASSQLIDTQY TRBV7-9
ATSRDPTSGTTYNEQF TRBV15
ASSFNFLQGGYEQY TRBV28
ATSRDGTGEEKLF TRBV15
ASSETGLNEKLF TRBV9
ASSSTSGAQTEQF TRBV5-1
ASSLATGTLGYT TRBV5-1
ASSQGWREADTQY TRBV4-3
ASSLRQGGTGELF TRBV7-2
ASSPRGVPDTQY TRBV11-3
ATSRDIMRGNPQGRNIQY TRBV15
ASSSAQETQY TRBV28
ASSAGTGGGEQF TRBV6-4
ASSARVRLYEQY TRBV27
ASSSLTGDGNTIY TRBV28
ASSLAPGLDTNEQF TRBV7-9
ASSKSNQPQH TRBV7-8
ASSPRQVPNEQF TRBV19
ASSEIAGSSYEQY TRBV10-1
AWSVARGRGSNQPQH TRBV30
ASSHLTGSEQY TRBV6-5
ASSLRTVGFYEQY TRBV28
ASSSSNSPLH TRBV28
SVEDSRRTEAF TRBV29-1
ASSRGTANTGELF TRBV5-4
ASSYSGGAGYT TRBV6-5
ASSSDGLMNTEAF TRBV7-8
ASSYGPLANTGELF TRBV6-2/TRBV6-3